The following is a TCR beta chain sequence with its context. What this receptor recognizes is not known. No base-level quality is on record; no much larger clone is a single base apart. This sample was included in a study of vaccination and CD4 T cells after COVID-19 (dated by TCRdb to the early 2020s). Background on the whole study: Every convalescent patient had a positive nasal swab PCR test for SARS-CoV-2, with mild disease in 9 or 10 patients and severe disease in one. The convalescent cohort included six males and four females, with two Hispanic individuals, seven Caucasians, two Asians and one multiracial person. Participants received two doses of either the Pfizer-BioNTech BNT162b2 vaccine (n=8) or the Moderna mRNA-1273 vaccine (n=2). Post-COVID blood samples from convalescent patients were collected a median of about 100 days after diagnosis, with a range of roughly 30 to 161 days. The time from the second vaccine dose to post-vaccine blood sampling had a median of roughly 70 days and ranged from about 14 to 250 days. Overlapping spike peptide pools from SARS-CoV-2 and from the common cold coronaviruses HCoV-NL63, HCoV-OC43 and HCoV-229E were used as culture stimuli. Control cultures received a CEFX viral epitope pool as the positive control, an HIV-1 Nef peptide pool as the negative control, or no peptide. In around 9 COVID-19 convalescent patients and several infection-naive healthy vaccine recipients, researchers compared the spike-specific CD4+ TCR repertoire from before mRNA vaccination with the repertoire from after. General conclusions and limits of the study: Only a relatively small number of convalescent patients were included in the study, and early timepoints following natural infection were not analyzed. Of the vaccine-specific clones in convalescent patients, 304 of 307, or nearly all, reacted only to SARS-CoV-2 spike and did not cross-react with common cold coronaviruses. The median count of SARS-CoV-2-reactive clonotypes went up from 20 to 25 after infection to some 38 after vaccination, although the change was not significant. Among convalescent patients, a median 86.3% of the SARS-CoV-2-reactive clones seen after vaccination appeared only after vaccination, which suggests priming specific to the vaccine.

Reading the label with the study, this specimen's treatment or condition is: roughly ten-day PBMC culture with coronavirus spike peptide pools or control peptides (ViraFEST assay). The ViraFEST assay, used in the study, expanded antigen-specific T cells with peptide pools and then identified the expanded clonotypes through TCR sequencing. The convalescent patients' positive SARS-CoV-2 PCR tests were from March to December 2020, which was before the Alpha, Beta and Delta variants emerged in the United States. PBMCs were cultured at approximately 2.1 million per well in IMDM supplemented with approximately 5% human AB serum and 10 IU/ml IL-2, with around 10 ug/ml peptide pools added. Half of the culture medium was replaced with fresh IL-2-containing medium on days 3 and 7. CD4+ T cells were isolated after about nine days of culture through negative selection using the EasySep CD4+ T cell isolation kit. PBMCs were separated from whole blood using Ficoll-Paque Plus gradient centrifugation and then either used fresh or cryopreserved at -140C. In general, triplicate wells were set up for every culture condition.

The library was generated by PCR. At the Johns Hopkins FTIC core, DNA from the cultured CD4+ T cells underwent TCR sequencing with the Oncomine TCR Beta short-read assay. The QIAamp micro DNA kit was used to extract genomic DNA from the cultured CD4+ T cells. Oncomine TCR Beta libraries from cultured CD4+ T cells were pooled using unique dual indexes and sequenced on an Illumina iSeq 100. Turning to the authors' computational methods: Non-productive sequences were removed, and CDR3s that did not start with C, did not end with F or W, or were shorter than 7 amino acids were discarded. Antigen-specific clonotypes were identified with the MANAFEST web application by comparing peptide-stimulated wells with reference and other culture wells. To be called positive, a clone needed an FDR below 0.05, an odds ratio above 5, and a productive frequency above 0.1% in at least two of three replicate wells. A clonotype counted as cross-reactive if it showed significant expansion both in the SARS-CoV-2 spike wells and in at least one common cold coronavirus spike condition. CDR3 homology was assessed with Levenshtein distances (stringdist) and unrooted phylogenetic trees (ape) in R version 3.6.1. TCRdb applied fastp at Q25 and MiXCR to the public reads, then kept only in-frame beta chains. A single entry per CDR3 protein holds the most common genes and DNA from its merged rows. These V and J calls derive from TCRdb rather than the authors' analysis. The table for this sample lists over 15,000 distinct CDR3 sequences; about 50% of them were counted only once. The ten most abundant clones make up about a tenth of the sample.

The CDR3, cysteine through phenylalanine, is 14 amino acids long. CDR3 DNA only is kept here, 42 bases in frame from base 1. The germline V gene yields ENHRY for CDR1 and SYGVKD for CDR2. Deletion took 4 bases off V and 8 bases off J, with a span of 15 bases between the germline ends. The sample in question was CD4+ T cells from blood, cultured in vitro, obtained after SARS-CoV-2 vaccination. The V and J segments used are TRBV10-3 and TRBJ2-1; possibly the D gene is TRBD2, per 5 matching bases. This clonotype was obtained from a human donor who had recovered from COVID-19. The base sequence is TGTGCCATCAGTGGACGGACCTCGGAGGATGAGCAGTTCTTC. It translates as CAISGRTSEDEQFF.